This TCR beta chain was retrieved from a study of PD-1 blockade in classical Hodgkin lymphoma. Whole-study findings and limits: Those patients who began receiving nivolumab less than 1 year after ASCT had lower diversity, and they were excluded. Newly diagnosed patients reportedly had lower baseline TCR diversity than healthy donors.

The germline gives CDR1 SGDLS, CDR2 YYNGEE. Between the trimmed V and J ends, which lost 0 bases and 0 bases, there was a span of 7 bases. CDR3 length: 15 amino acids. As regards this clone: Its target is not known.

The time point denotes: cycle 4 day 1 (C4D1), after about 6 weeks of nivolumab. Brentuximab vedotin exposure varied, and every patient relapsed after autologous stem cell transplantation. Through magnetic negative selection, CD8+ T cells were separated from PBMCs that had been thawed. The data were produced by immunoSEQ multiplex PCR, yet TCRdb's version contains in-frame clones alone and is incomplete. The repertoire holds 5,000 or so clones, with about 65% as singletons. The rearrangement links TRBV9 to TRBJ1-3; tentative D call: TRBD1 (5 bases). The sample consisted of CD8+ T cells from blood, taken before the fourth cycle of nivolumab. This TCR came from a human donor with classical Hodgkin lymphoma. The CDR3 region is CASSVGQSSGNTIYF. For the CDR3, the DNA is TGTGCCAGCAGCGTAGGACAGAGCTCTGGAAACACCATATATTTT.